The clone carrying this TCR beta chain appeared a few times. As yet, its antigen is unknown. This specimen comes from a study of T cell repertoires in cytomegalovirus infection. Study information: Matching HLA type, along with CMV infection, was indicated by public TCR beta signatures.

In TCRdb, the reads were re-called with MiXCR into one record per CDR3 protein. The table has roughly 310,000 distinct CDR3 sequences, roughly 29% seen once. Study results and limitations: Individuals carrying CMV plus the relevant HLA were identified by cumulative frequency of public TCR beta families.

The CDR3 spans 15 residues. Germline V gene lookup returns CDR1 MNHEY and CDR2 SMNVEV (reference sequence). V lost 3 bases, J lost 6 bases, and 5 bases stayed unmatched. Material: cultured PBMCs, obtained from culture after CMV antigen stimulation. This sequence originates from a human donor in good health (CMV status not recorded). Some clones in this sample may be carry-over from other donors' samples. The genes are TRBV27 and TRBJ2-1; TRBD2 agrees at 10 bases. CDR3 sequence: CASSLPGTSVNEQFF. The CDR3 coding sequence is TGTGCCAGCAGTTTGCCCGGGACTAGCGTCAATGAGCAGTTCTTC.